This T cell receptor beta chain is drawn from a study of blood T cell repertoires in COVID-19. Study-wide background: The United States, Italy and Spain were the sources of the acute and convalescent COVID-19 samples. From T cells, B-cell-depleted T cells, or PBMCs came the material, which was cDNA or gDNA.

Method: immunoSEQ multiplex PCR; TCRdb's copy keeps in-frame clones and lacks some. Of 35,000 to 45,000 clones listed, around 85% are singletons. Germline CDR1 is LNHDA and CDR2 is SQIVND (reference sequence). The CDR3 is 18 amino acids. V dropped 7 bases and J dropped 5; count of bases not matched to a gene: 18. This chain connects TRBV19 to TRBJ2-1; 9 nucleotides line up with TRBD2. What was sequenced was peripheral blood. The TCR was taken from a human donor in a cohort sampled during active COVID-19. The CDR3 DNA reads TGTGCCAGTACTCCCCGGTGGGTAGGCGGGAGGGAGAACAATGAGCAGTTCTTC. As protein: CASTPRWVGGRENNEQFF.